These 5 T cell receptor beta chains share one sample of origin, sequenced in a study of immune evolution from preneoplasia to lung adenocarcinoma. Sequencing was performed with immunoSEQ multiplex PCR; in TCRdb, only in-frame clones are kept and a portion is missing. The table records more than 13,000 clones, 80% of them present only once. Input material: FFPE minimally invasive lung adenocarcinoma tissue. These receptor sequences come from a person between 65 and 79 years old with lung adenocarcinoma.

The V gene is TRBV25-1, the J gene TRBJ2-1; D is possibly TRBD1 or TRBD2 (6 bases each). The CDR3 contains 14 residues. V lost 8 bases to trimming and J lost 1 base, with 12 bases between them. Germline-derived CDR1 and CDR2 are MGHDK and SYGVNS. The CDR3 reads CASGRRGSYNEQFF. In DNA form, the CDR3 reads TGTGCCAGCGGAAGGAGGGGGTCCTACAATGAGCAGTTCTTC.

The chain links TRBV30 to TRBJ1-1; D unresolved. The V end lost 0 bases, the J end lost 0 bases, and 8 bases lay between the germline ends. Germline-derived CDR1 and CDR2 are GTSNPN and SVGIG (reference sequence). This CDR3 has 14 residues. CDR3 DNA sequence: TGTGCCTGGAGTGTCGGTAACATGAACACTGAAGCTTTCTTT. This encodes CAWSVGNMNTEAFF. The full variable domain, rest sourced from reference TRBV30 and TRBJ1-1, is SQTIHQWPATLVQPVGSPLSLECTVEGTSNPNLYWYRQAAGRGLQLLFYSVGIGQISSEVPQNLSASRPQDRQFILSSKKLLLSDSGFYLCAWSVGNMNTEAFFGQGTRLTVV.

This chain links TRBV12-5 with TRBJ2-7; 7 bases are a match to TRBD2. The germline V gene encodes CDR1 LGHNT and CDR2 FRNRAP. Unmatched junction bases numbered 10, after V lost 5 bases and J lost 3 bases. This CDR3 spans 15 amino acids. CDR3 residues: CASGVGLKVDYEQYF. The CDR3 DNA follows: TGTGCTAGTGGTGTGGGACTAAAGGTCGACTACGAGCAGTACTTC.

The J gene is TRBJ1-5, the V gene TRBV6-6; a weak D match, TRBD1 (6 bases). The CDR3 is 15 amino acids. V lost 4 bases and J lost 2, with 12 bases in between. Germline V gives CDR1 MNHNY, CDR2 SVGAGI (reference sequence). The CDR3 here is CASSSHAGGNQPQHF. The CDR3 DNA is TGTGCCAGCAGTTCTCACGCAGGGGGCAATCAGCCCCAGCATTTT.

This clone showed up just once. The V call is TRBV6-4, the J call TRBJ2-1; D is perhaps TRBD2 (5 bases). V was trimmed by 11 bases and J by 1 base, leaving 15 bases between them. This CDR3 comprises 14 residues. Germline V gives CDR1 MRHNA, CDR2 SNTAGT. The CDR3 spells CAAFTRRSYNEQFF. CDR3 sequence (DNA): TGTGCCGCGTTCACCCGGAGGTCCTACAATGAGCAGTTCTTC.